The 5 T cell receptor beta chains listed next were all sequenced from one sample in a study of shared clonotypes between healthy human individuals (dated by TCRdb to the early 2020s). Library preparation used the immunoSEQ multiplex PCR assay. In TCRdb, the immuneACCESS table is reduced to in-frame sequences with V and J assigned. These tables do not hold every clone; where another copy was compared, an unresolved V gene accounts for under half, and the others remain unexplained. The sample table lists millions of clones, 93% of them with a count of one. Clones ranked in the top ten supply 1.5% to 2% of the sample. For the CD8 naive samples, CD45RO-negative cells were positively selected for CCR7, yielding a CD45RA+CCR7+ population from which TemRA cells were excluded. Sequencing used naive CD8+ T cells from PBMCs. This specimen's cell subset or site label, per the study, means: CD45RA+CCR7+. The receptors here all came from a man between 18 and 29 years old in good health. Some clones in this sample may be carry-over from other donors' samples.

The chain employs TRBV9 and TRBJ2-1, with a tentative D call TRBD2 (5 bases). This CDR3 is 18 amino acids long. The V and J ends lost 0 bases and 5 bases respectively, with 21 bases between them. Germline loops: CDR1 SGDLS, CDR2 YYNGEE. In nucleotides, the CDR3 is TGTGCCAGCAGCGTAGGACTACGACTCTACATGAACAACAATGAGCAGTTCTTC. It specifies CASSVGLRLYMNNNEQFF.

This clone has just one count. The rearrangement links TRBV7-2 to TRBJ2-7, with 8 bases identical to TRBD2. From germline, CDR1 is SGHTA and CDR2 FQGNSA. The CDR3 loop spans 16 amino acids. Losses at the gene ends were 1 base for V and 3 bases for J; bases not matched to a gene: 8. This CDR3 is CASSLGRAGGIYEQYF. CDR3 sequence (DNA): TGTGCCAGCAGCTTAGGTAGGGCGGGAGGAATCTACGAGCAGTACTTC.

The chain couples TRBV7-6 to TRBJ1-1, with TRBD1 matching over 7 bases. V shed 5 bases and J 0 bases; nucleotides not matched to a gene: 6. Germline-derived CDR1 and CDR2 are SGHVS and FNYEAQ. The CDR3 extends over 15 amino acids. DNA of the CDR3: TGTGCCAGCAGCCCAGGGGGGGGGTTGAACACTGAAGCTTTCTTT. Protein: CASSPGGGLNTEAFF.

The V call is TRBV23-1, the J call TRBJ2-7; D remains unclear. TRBV23-1 is designated an ORF whose function remains uncertain. V lost 6 bases and J lost 0, with 18 bases in between. This CDR3 is 16 amino acids long. The CDR3 bases are TGCGCCAGCAGGGTCGGTGTCGGCTTCGACTCCTACGAGCAGTACTTC. It encodes CASRVGVGFDSYEQYF.

The chain links TRBV5-4 to TRBJ2-7; D possibly uses TRBD1 or TRBD2 (7 bases each). CDR3 size: 15 residues. From germline, CDR1 is SGHNT and CDR2 YYREEE (reference sequence). The V end was cut by 4 bases, the J end by 0 bases, with 14 bases between. The CDR3 is CASSKQGGSSYEQYF. CDR3 nucleotide sequence: TGTGCCAGCAGCAAGCAGGGGGGGAGCTCCTACGAGCAGTACTTC.